This T cell receptor beta chain is drawn from a study of spatial heterogeneity in lung cancer. Time point specified: sample taken at primary tumor resection. The 72 donors had untreated early-stage non-small cell lung cancer. Each CDR3 protein is one row after TCRdb ran MiXCR on the 5' RACE reads. The repertoire holds about 3,500 distinct CDR3 sequences, with approximately 6.2% as singletons. The study's findings and limits: Counts that tracked tumor mutation counts were those of expanded intratumoral alpha and beta TCRs.

CDR1 LGHNA and CDR2 YSLEER come from the germline V gene. The CDR3 extends over 14 amino acids. V was pared by 1 base and J by 9 bases, with 13 bases between. This clonotype is termed medium-sized. Its antigen is as yet unknown. V usage is TRBV4-3 and J usage is TRBJ2-1; D is tentatively TRBD1 or TRBD2 (5 bases each). The receptor's source is a female donor with early-stage non-small cell lung cancer. Source: lung tumor tissue, taken at surgery. CDR3 in DNA: TGCGCCAGCAGCCAAGTTGAGGGGATCAGTGAGCAGTTCTTC. Encoded protein: CASSQVEGISEQFF.